This is a list of T cell receptor beta chains from one sample in a study of shared clonotypes between healthy human individuals. The assay was immunoSEQ multiplex PCR, and TCRdb's table has in-frame clones only and misses some. The table lists approximately 480,000 clones, 75% to 80% of them singletons. Sequenced: PBMCs. The receptors originated from a woman aged 40 to 50 in good health. Some clones in this sample may be carry-over from other donors' samples. The conserved cysteine and the conserved F or W are not part of the CDR3 here. Not all rows give a size; the values are once, few, many and, for expanded clones, a class.

size,V,J,CDR3
NA,TRBV5-1,TRBJ2-1,ASGSQGRGRAGEQF
NA,TRBV7-3,TRBJ2-1,ASSLKAGDNEQF
NA,TRBV28,TRBJ2-7,ASSQPGLSYEQY
NA,TRBV5-4,TRBJ2-3,ASSRTVSSTDTQY
few,TRBV9,TRBJ1-4,ASSVGQHEKLF
NA,TRBV20-1,TRBJ1-2,SARYRLAG
few,TRBV30,TRBJ2-1,AWSVKGADEQF
NA,TRBV11-1,TRBJ2-6,ASSPGASGANVLT
NA,TRBV4-3,TRBJ1-2,ASSRTGTGSDYGYT
NA,TRBV30,TRBJ1-1,ASLDRWHTEAF
NA,TRBV27,TRBJ2-1,ASSLTNGAYNEQF
once,TRBV7-9,TRBJ2-7,ASSINSRYEQY
NA,TRBV30,TRBJ1-4,AWSARRGGEKLF
NA,TRBV7-9,TRBJ2-3,ASSLVVDTQY
NA,TRBV7-2,TRBJ1-1,ASSPSPGDFAEAF
NA,TRBV27,TRBJ2-7,ASSLSYRGLDEQY
NA,TRBV7-9,TRBJ2-1,ASSPSLGYNEQF
NA,TRBV7-3,TRBJ2-1,ASSSTPPGPDREQF
NA,TRBV2,TRBJ2-5,ASGLAGGSETQY
NA,TRBV5-6,TRBJ1-1,ASSSQSNTEAF
few,TRBV19,TRBJ1-1,ASIGKGSTEAF
NA,TRBV7-2,TRBJ2-7,ASSLAGEKTHYEQY
NA,TRBV5-1,TRBJ2-1,ASSPAVGQGASEQF
once,TRBV5-5,TRBJ2-7,ASSLGVYEQY
once,TRBV28,TRBJ1-5,ASSSEGMSNQPQH
NA,TRBV11-2,TRBJ1-4,ASSQFEAGANEKLF
once,TRBV27,TRBJ2-3,ASSLSGRDTQY
NA,TRBV7-9,TRBJ2-4,ASSLIGSLNIQY
NA,TRBV29-1,TRBJ2-2,SVDRDTGELF
NA,TRBV6-1,TRBJ2-3,ASSEYGTAQTDTQY
NA,TRBV5-1,TRBJ1-1,ASSAGQNTEAF
NA,TRBV11-2,NA,ASSLAGGANYEQY
once,TRBV4-1,TRBJ2-7,ASSQEPVPSYEQY
NA,TRBV19,TRBJ2-2,ASRVHGSNTGELF
NA,TRBV7-8,TRBJ2-7,ASSRAGQAASEQY
NA,TRBV5-1,TRBJ2-1,ASSLGFSLSDEQF
once,TRBV19,TRBJ2-2,ASSIRGYTGELF
NA,TRBV6-5,TRBJ2-3,ATGLADTDTQY
few,TRBV5-3,TRBJ2-1,ASGRDQFYNEQF
NA,TRBV2,TRBJ2-2,ASSDRGRGTGELF